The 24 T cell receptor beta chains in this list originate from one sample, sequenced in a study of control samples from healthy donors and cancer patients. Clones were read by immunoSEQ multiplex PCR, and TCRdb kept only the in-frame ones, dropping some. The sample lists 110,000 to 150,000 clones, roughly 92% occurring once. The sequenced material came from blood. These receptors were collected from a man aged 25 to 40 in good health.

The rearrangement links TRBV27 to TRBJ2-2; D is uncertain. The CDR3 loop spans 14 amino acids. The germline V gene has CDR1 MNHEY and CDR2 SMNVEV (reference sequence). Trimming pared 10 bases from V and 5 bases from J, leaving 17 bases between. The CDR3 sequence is CATRGPLGTGELFF. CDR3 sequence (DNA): TGTGCCACCAGAGGACCCCTGGGAACCGGGGAGCTGTTTTTT.

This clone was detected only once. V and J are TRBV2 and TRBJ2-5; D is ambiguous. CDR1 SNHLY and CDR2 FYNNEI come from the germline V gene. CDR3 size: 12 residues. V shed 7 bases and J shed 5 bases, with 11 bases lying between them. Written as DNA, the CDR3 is TGTGCCAGCAACCGAGGCATTGAGACCCAGTACTTC. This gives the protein CASNRGIETQYF.

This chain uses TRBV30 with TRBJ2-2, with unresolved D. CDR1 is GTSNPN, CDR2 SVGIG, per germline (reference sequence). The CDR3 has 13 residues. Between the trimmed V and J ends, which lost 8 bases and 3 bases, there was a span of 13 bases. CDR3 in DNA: TGTGCCCTACAAAAGGTAGACACCGGGGAGCTGTTTTTT. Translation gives CALQKVDTGELFF. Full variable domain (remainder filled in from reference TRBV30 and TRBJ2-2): SQTIHQWPATLVQPVGSPLSLECTVEGTSNPNLYWYRQAAGRGLQLLFYSVGIGQISSEVPQNLSASRPQDRQFILSSKKLLLSDSGFYLCALQKVDTGELFFGEGSRLTVL.

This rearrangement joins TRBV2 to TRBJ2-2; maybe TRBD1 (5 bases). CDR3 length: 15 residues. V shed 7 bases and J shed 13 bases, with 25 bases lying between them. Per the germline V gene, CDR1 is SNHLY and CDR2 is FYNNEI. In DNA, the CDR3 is TGTGCCAGCAAGCGTGATTCTCAGGGTTTCGGTGGGCTGTTTTTT. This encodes CASKRDSQGFGGLFF.

The CDR3 nucleotides are TGTGCCAGCAGTCCCGAGAGGGGGAATGGTAATCAGCCCCAGCATTTT. This sequence encodes CASSPERGNGNQPQHF. V usage is TRBV28 and J usage is TRBJ1-5; the D gene is possibly TRBD1 (6 bases). The CDR3 is 16 amino acids. The V end was cut by 5 bases, the J end by 4 bases, with 18 bases between. Per the germline V gene, CDR1 is MDHEN and CDR2 is SYDVKM. Full variable domain (remainder filled in from reference TRBV28 and TRBJ1-5): DVKVTQSSRYLVKRTGEKVFLECVQDMDHENMFWYRQDPGLGLRLIYFSYDVKMKEKGDIPEGYSVSREKKERFSLILESASTNQTSMYLCASSPERGNGNQPQHFGDGTRLSIL.

CDR3 nucleotides: TGTGCCAGCAGCCCCCCTCGGGGGGCTAGCGGGAGGGTAGAGACCCAGTACTTC. Protein sequence: CASSPPRGASGRVETQYF. The chain recombines TRBV5-6 with TRBJ2-5; 12 nucleotides agree with TRBD2. Trimming took 4 bases from V and 4 from J; bases not matched to a gene: 14. CDR1 is SGHDT, CDR2 YYEEEE, per germline. CDR3 size: 18 residues. The full variable domain, rest sourced from reference TRBV5-6 and TRBJ2-5, is DAGVTQSPTHLIKTRGQQVTLRCSPKSGHDTVSWYQQALGQGPQFIFQYYEEEERQRGNFPDRFSGHQFPNYSSELNVNALLLGDSALYLCASSPPRGASGRVETQYFGPGTRLLVL.

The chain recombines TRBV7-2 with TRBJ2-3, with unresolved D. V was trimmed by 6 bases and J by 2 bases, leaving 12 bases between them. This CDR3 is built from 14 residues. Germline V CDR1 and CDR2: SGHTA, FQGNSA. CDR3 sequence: CASRLYPFTDTQYF. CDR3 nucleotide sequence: TGTGCCAGCAGGCTATACCCTTTCACAGATACGCAGTATTTT.

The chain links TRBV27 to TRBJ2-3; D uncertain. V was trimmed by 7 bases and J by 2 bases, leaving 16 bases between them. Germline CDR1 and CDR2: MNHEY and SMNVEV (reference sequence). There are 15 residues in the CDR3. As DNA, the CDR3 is TGTGCCAGCACCTCTTTTTCGAATCCCACAGATACGCAGTATTTT. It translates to CASTSFSNPTDTQYF.

CDR3 sequence reads: CASSLSQVKNTGELFF. In nucleotides, the CDR3 is TGTGCCAGCAGCTTAAGCCAGGTTAAGAACACCGGGGAGCTGTTTTTT. The chain carries TRBV7-3 and TRBJ2-2, with D unclear. This CDR3 comprises 16 residues. Trimming took off 1 base at V and 1 base at J, with 10 bases between the two ends. Germline-derived CDR1 and CDR2 are SGHTA and FQGTGA.

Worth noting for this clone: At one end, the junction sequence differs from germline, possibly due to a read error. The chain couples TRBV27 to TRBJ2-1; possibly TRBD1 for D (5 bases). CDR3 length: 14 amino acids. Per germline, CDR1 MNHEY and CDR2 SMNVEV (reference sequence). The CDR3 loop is CASQGSPSNNEQFF. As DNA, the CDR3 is TGTGCCAGCCAGGGAAGCCCCTCCAACAATGAGCAGTTCTTC.

The chain's CDR3 is CASSSHGSGNTIYF. The CDR3 coding sequence is TGTGCCAGCAGTTCCCACGGTTCTGGAAACACCATATATTTT. The J gene is TRBJ1-3, the V gene TRBV28; D not resolved. Trimming cost V 4 bases and J 1 base, with 8 bases left between them. This CDR3 region has 14 residues. Germline V gene sequence: CDR1 MDHEN, CDR2 SYDVKM.

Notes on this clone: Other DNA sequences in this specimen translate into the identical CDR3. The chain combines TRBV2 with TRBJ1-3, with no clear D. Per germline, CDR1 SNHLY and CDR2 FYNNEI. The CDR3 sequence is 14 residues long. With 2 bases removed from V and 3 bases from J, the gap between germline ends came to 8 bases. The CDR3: CASSERRVGNTIYF. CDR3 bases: TGTGCCAGCAGTGAAAGGCGGGTTGGAAACACCATATATTTT.

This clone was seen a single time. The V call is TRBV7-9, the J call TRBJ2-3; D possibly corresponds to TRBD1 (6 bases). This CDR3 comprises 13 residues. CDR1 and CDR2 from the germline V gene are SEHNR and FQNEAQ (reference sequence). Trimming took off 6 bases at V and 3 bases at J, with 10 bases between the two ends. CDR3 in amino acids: CASRLTGTDTQYF. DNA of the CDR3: TGTGCCAGCAGACTAACAGGGACAGATACGCAGTATTTT.

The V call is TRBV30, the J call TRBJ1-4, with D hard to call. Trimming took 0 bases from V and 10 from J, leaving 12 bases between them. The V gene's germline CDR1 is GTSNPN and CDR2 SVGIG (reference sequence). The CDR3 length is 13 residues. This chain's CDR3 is CAWSVNLLGKLFF. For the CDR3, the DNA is TGTGCCTGGAGTGTAAATCTGCTCGGAAAACTGTTTTTT.

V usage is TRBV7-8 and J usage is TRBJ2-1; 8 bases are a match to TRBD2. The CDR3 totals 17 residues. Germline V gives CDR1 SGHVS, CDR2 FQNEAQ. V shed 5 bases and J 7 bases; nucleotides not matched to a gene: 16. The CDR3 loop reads CASSRLTAGALDNEQFF. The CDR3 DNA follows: TGTGCCAGCAGCCGATTGACAGCGGGAGCGCTTGATAATGAGCAGTTCTTC.

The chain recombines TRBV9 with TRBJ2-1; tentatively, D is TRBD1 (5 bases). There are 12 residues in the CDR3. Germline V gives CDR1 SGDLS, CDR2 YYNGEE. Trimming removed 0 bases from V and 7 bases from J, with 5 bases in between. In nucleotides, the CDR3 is TGTGCCAGCAGCGTAGAGGGGAATGAGCAGTTCTTC. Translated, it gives CASSVEGNEQFF.

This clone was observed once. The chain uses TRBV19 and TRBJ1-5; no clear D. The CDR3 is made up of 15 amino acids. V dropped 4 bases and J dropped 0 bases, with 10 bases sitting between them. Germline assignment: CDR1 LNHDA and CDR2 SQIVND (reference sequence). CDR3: CASSTPTLSNQPQHF. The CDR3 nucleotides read TGTGCCAGTAGTACCCCCACACTTAGCAATCAGCCCCAGCATTTT.

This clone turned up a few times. The CDR3 bases are TGTGCCAGTAGTATGGGACAGGGGGTTCTGGAGACCCAGTACTTC. It encodes CASSMGQGVLETQYF. The V and J genes are TRBV19 and TRBJ2-5; 11 nucleotides line up with TRBD1. The CDR3 is 15 amino acids. CDR1 and CDR2 from the germline V gene are LNHDA and SQIVND (reference sequence). The V gene end was trimmed by 3 bases and the J gene end by 5 bases; junction bases not matched to a gene: 5.

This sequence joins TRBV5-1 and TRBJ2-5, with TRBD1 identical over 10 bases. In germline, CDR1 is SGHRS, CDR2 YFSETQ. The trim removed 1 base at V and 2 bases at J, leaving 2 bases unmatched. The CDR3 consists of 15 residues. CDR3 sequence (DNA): TGCGCCAGCAGCTTGCTGGGACAGGGGCAAGAGACCCAGTACTTC. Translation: CASSLLGQGQETQYF.

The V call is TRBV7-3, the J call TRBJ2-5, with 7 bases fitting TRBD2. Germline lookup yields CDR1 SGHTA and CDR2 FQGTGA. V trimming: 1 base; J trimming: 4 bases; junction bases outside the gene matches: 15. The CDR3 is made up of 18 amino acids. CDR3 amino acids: CASSLKGPIGRRGETQYF. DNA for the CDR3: TGTGCCAGCAGCTTAAAGGGGCCTATCGGGAGGCGTGGAGAGACCCAGTACTTC.

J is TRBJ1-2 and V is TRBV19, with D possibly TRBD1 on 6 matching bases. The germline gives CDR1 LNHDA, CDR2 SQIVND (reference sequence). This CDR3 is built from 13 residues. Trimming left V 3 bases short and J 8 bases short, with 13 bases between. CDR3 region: CASSILGGIGYTF. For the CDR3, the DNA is TGTGCCAGTAGTATCTTAGGGGGGATCGGCTACACCTTC.

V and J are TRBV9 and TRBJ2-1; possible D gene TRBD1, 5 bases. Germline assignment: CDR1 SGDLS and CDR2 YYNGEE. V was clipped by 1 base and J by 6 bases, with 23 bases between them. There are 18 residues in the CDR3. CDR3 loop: CASSVYPQGVNSGNEQFF. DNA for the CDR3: TGTGCCAGCAGCGTATATCCTCAAGGGGTGAATTCTGGCAATGAGCAGTTCTTC.

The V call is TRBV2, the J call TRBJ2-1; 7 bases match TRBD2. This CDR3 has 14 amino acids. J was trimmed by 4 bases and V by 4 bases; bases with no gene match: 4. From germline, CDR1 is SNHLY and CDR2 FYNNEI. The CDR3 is CASSGLAEYNEQFF. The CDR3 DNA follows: TGTGCCAGCAGTGGGCTAGCGGAATACAATGAGCAGTTCTTC.

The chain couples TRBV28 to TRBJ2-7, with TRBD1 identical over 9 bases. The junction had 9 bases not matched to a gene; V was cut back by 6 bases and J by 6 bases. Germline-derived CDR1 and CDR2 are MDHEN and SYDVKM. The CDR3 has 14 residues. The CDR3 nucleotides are TGTGCCAGCAGGTCTCCGGGACAGGGACCCGAGCAGTACTTC. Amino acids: CASRSPGQGPEQYF.